A single sample is the source of the 7 T cell receptor beta chains below, sequenced in a study of T-cell memory formation after mild COVID-19. Using its own MiXCR run on the 5' RACE reads, TCRdb lists one record per CDR3 protein. The table has a few hundred thousand distinct CDR3 sequences, 15% to 20% seen once. Sequencing was done on a sample of PBMCs or a T cell subset sorted from them (not recorded which). The origin of the receptors is a young man who had mild COVID-19 (a few samples of this study predate the infection). Cell type and time point are not known.

This clonotype was detected only once. J is TRBJ2-3 and V is TRBV5-8, with D unclear. This CDR3 is built from 15 residues. Trimming removed 2 bases from V and 6 bases from J, with 16 bases in between. Per the germline V gene, CDR1 is SGHTS and CDR2 is YDEGEE. Written as DNA, the CDR3 is TGTGCCAGCAGCTTTAGCCGCTTATGGTTCGATACGCAGTATTTT. Its translation is CASSFSRLWFDTQYF.

The CDR3 reads CASSPGQGVFTEQYF. The CDR3 nucleotides are TGTGCCAGCAGTCCTGGACAGGGGGTATTTACCGAGCAGTACTTC. The J gene is TRBJ2-7, the V gene TRBV7-2, with 10 nucleotides matching TRBD1. CDR1 and CDR2 (germline): SGHTA, FQGNSA. This CDR3 region has 15 residues. The J segment lost 6 bases and the V segment lost 6 bases, leaving 11 bases of the junction unmatched.

This clonotype is a singleton in its sample. V and J are TRBV29-1 and TRBJ2-1, with D hard to call. CDR3 length: 13 residues. With 3 bases removed from V and 5 bases from J, the gap between germline ends came to 11 bases. Germline V gene sequence: CDR1 SQVTM, CDR2 ANQGSEA. This CDR3 is CSVDRVTNNEQFF. The DNA for the CDR3 is TGCAGCGTTGATAGGGTCACGAACAATGAGCAGTTCTTC.

The sample holds a few counts of this clonotype. The chain recombines TRBV20-1 with TRBJ1-2; D gene uncertain. Germline CDR1 reads DFQATT; CDR2 reads SNEGSKA (reference sequence). This CDR3 spans 14 amino acids. Trimming took 3 bases from V and 8 from J, leaving 19 bases between them. In DNA form, the CDR3 reads TGCAGTGCTAGGGCTAAAGGCCGACCGGACGGCTACACCTTC. As protein: CSARAKGRPDGYTF.

This clonotype was picked up a small number of times. The V call is TRBV15, the J call TRBJ1-1; D gene ambiguous. CDR1 is LNHNV and CDR2 is YYDKDF in the germline V gene (reference sequence). The ends were cut back, 3 bases at V and 1 base at J, with 9 bases in the middle. The CDR3 extends over 14 amino acids. CDR3 sequence (DNA): TGTGCCACCAGCAGGGACGATGAGAACACTGAAGCTTTCTTT. This encodes CATSRDDENTEAFF.

This clonotype has at least ten counts. The genes are TRBV12-3 or TRBV12-4 and TRBJ2-5; no firm D call. This CDR3 has 12 amino acids. Trimming took off 6 bases at V and 5 bases at J, with 10 bases between the two ends. The CDR3 sequence is CASSLSGETQYF. DNA of the CDR3: TGTGCCAGCAGCTTATCTGGCGAGACCCAGTACTTC.

This clonotype was recorded a few times. J is TRBJ2-5 and V is TRBV5-6; possible D gene TRBD2, 6 bases. From germline, CDR1 is SGHDT and CDR2 YYEEEE. The CDR3 spans 15 residues. The germline V and J ends were trimmed by 0 bases and 2 bases, with 11 bases remaining between them. Here the CDR3 reads CASSLGSGTQETQYF. Here the CDR3 DNA reads TGTGCCAGCAGCTTGGGTAGCGGAACGCAAGAGACCCAGTACTTC.